What follows are 31 T cell receptor beta chains derived from one specimen sequenced in a study of beta chain features in type 1 diabetes. Expressed TCRB transcripts were sequenced, since all the RNA that had been isolated was reverse transcribed. Sequencing used immunoSEQ multiplex PCR; TCRdb keeps in-frame clones, though not all of them. The repertoire includes about 330,000 clones, 8% to 13% of them detected once, and more than 0.015% sits in the top ten. The specimen was naive CD4+ T cells from blood. These receptors originate from a woman younger than 45 in good health.

The chain employs TRBV9 and TRBJ2-2, with D hard to call. Germline V lookup: CDR1 SGDLS, CDR2 YYNGEE. Trimming left V 3 bases short and J 6 bases short, with 12 bases between. The CDR3 is 14 residues long. CDR3: CASSGAVESGELFF. CDR3 DNA sequence: TGTGCCAGCAGCGGAGCCGTCGAATCCGGGGAGCTGTTTTTT.

This rearrangement joins TRBV16 to TRBJ2-1; D may be TRBD2 (6 bases). This CDR3 has 17 residues. Germline CDR1 KGHSY, CDR2 FQNENV. V gave up 4 bases and J gave up 0 bases, with 16 bases separating them. In nucleotides, the CDR3 is TGTGCCAGCAGCCCACGTAGCGGACTGAGCTCCTACAATGAGCAGTTCTTC. Translation: CASSPRSGLSSYNEQFF.

The chain combines TRBV5-4 with TRBJ1-3; 7 positions agree with TRBD1. V lost 3 bases to trimming and J lost 2 bases; unmatched junction nucleotides: 5. The CDR3 sequence is 15 residues long. Germline CDR1 is SGHNT and CDR2 is YYREEE (reference sequence). This CDR3 is CASSSTGTAGNTIYF. CDR3 bases: TGTGCCAGCAGCTCCACCGGGACAGCTGGAAACACCATATATTTT.

This clone was recorded a few times. J is TRBJ2-6 and V is TRBV18, with D possibly being TRBD2 (5 bases). Trimming cost V 6 bases and J 0 bases, with 9 bases left between them. The CDR3 has 15 amino acids. From germline, CDR1 is KGHSH and CDR2 LQKENI. The CDR3 sequence is CASSRRDSGANVLTF. For the CDR3, the DNA is TGTGCCAGCTCTCGACGGGACTCTGGGGCCAACGTCCTGACTTTC.

The gene calls are TRBV18 and TRBJ1-1; the D gene is possibly TRBD1 (6 bases). The V end lost 2 bases, the J end lost 1 base, and 11 bases lay between the germline ends. CDR1 and CDR2 (germline): KGHSH, LQKENI. The CDR3 has 15 amino acids. CDR3: CASSPRSGENTEAFF. For the CDR3, the DNA is TGTGCCAGCTCACCAAGGTCAGGGGAGAACACTGAAGCTTTCTTT.

This clone was observed a few times. The V call is TRBV29-1, the J call TRBJ1-2; no reliable D call. The V end lost 4 bases, the J end lost 6 bases, and 9 bases lay between the germline ends. Germline-derived CDR1 and CDR2 are SQVTM and ANQGSEA. The CDR3 is 11 amino acids. DNA of the CDR3: TGCAGCGTTGTGCGGAACGATGGCTACACCTTC. Amino acids: CSVVRNDGYTF. Full variable domain (rest looked up from reference TRBV29-1 and TRBJ1-2): SAVISQKPSRDICQRGTSLTIQCQVDSQVTMMFWYRQQPGQSLTLIATANQGSEATYESGFVIDKFPISRPNLTFSTLTVSNMSPEDSSIYLCSVVRNDGYTFGSGTRLTVV.

This clone has just a few counts. The CDR3 region has the DNA TGTGCCATCAGAGTGGGAGACACAGATACGCAGTATTTT. It codes for CAIRVGDTDTQYF. The rearrangement joins TRBV10-3 to TRBJ2-3, with D possibly being TRBD2 (5 bases). Looked up from germline, CDR1 is ENHRY and CDR2 is SYGVKD. Trimming left V 6 bases short and J 2 bases short, with 9 bases between. There are 13 residues in the CDR3.

This clone has a handful of counts. Here the CDR3 reads CASRAGSYNEQFF. The CDR3 DNA reads as TGTGCCAGTCGCGCGGGCTCCTACAATGAGCAGTTCTTC. The genes are TRBV28 and TRBJ2-1; TRBD2 is a possible D gene (5 bases). The V and J ends lost 9 bases and 0 bases respectively, with 9 bases between them. The CDR3 has 13 amino acids. CDR1 is MDHEN, CDR2 SYDVKM, per germline.

This clone was counted only a few times. CDR3: CASSVDFGGAYGYTF. The CDR3, as DNA: TGTGCCAGCAGCGTAGATTTTGGCGGTGCCTATGGCTACACCTTC. This chain uses TRBV9 with TRBJ1-2; D not certain. Germline V gene lookup returns CDR1 SGDLS and CDR2 YYNGEE. CDR3 length: 15 amino acids. Deletions cut 0 bases from V and 4 bases from J, with 13 bases between. Combining the CDR3 with reference TRBV9 and TRBJ1-2 gives the whole variable domain DSGVTQTPKHLITATGQRVTLRCSPRSGDLSVYWYQQSLDQGLQFLIQYYNGEERAKGNILERFSAQQFPDLHSELNLSSLELGDSALYFCASSVDFGGAYGYTFGSGTRLTVV.

The gene calls are TRBV5-6 and TRBJ2-7; a weak D match, TRBD2 (6 bases). CDR1 is SGHDT, CDR2 YYEEEE, per germline. V was cut by 3 bases and J by 4 bases, with 14 bases left in between. The CDR3 length is 14 residues. The CDR3 DNA reads as TGTGCCAGCAGCTCGGGAGTAGCAATGTACGAGCAGTACTTC. Its protein product is CASSSGVAMYEQYF. The full variable domain, with the rest looked up from reference TRBV5-6 and TRBJ2-7, is DAGVTQSPTHLIKTRGQQVTLRCSPKSGHDTVSWYQQALGQGPQFIFQYYEEEERQRGNFPDRFSGHQFPNYSSELNVNALLLGDSALYLCASSSGVAMYEQYFGPGTRLTVT.

This clone was observed a few times. The DNA for the CDR3 is TGCAGTGCGCAGAACTACGAGCAGTACTTC. It specifies CSAQNYEQYF. The V gene is TRBV20-1, the J gene TRBJ2-7; D is ambiguous. V was trimmed by 6 bases and J by 3 bases, leaving 6 bases between them. The germline CDR1 and CDR2 sequences are DFQATT and SNEGSKA (reference sequence). The CDR3 has 10 residues.

This clone was counted between two and nine times. The CDR3 nucleotides read TGTGCCAGTAGTATCAAGGACAGGGTCACCGGGGAGCTGTTTTTT. It specifies CASSIKDRVTGELFF. J is TRBJ2-2 and V is TRBV19; 8 bases are a match to TRBD1. With V trimmed by 3 bases and J by 4 bases, 4 bases remained unmatched. There are 15 residues in the CDR3. CDR1 LNHDA and CDR2 SQIVND come from the germline V gene (reference sequence).

In its sample, this clone was seen a few times. The gene calls are TRBV28 and TRBJ1-2, with a tentative D call TRBD1 (5 bases). CDR1 is MDHEN, CDR2 SYDVKM, per germline. This CDR3 is 12 amino acids long. The V end lost 8 bases, the J end lost 5 bases, and 12 bases lay between the germline ends. The CDR3: CASQTPGYGYTF. In nucleotides, the CDR3 is TGTGCCAGCCAGACACCAGGGTATGGCTACACCTTC.

This clone came up a few times. The rearrangement links TRBV7-3 to TRBJ2-1; D is possibly TRBD2 (6 bases). This CDR3 is built from 14 residues. V dropped 2 bases and J dropped 6 bases, with 11 bases sitting between them. Looked up from germline, CDR1 is SGHTA and CDR2 is FQGTGA. Written as DNA, the CDR3 is TGTGCCAGCAGCTTAGGTAATAGCGGCAATGAGCAGTTCTTC. This codes for CASSLGNSGNEQFF.

In its sample, this clone was seen a few times. The chain uses TRBV7-2 and TRBJ2-7; the match to TRBD1 covers 9 bases. The CDR3 consists of 15 residues. V shed 6 bases and J 3 bases; nucleotides not matched to a gene: 9. Germline CDR1 reads SGHTA; CDR2 reads FQGNSA. The CDR3 DNA is TGTGCCAGCAGAACGGGACAGGGAGTGGACTACGAGCAGTACTTC. It codes for CASRTGQGVDYEQYF.

This rearrangement joins TRBV12-5 to TRBJ2-5, with TRBD2 as a possible D gene (5 bases). Germline CDR1 LGHNT, CDR2 FRNRAP. Deletions cut 5 bases from V and 2 bases from J, with 21 bases between. The CDR3 contains 17 residues. CDR3 residues: CASGNSGSPIQQETQYF. CDR3 bases: TGTGCTAGTGGTAACTCGGGGTCCCCGATTCAGCAAGAGACCCAGTACTTC.

V usage is TRBV13 and J usage is TRBJ1-1; D perhaps matches TRBD1 (5 bases). This CDR3 spans 13 amino acids. The ends were cut back, 3 bases at V and 8 bases at J, with 13 bases in the middle. Germline V gene sequence: CDR1 PRHDT, CDR2 FYEKMQ (reference sequence). The CDR3 coding sequence is TGTGCCAGCAGCTTTTGGCGTCAGGGAGAAGCTTTCTTT. Residues: CASSFWRQGEAFF. The full variable domain, rest sourced from reference TRBV13 and TRBJ1-1, is AAGVIQSPRHLIKEKRETATLKCYPIPRHDTVYWYQQGPGQDPQFLISFYEKMQSDKGSIPDRFSAQQFSDYHSELNMSSLELGDSALYFCASSFWRQGEAFFGQGTRLTVV.

In this sample, this clone turned up a few times. The rearrangement uses TRBV7-6 and TRBJ2-3; no reliable D call. This CDR3 is built from 11 residues. The V gene's germline CDR1 is SGHVS and CDR2 FNYEAQ. Trimming removed 7 bases at V and 5 bases at J, with 7 bases between. Here the CDR3 DNA reads TGTGCCAGCACCTCAGTAGATACGCAGTATTTT. As protein: CASTSVDTQYF.

The chain uses TRBV20-1 and TRBJ2-7; perhaps TRBD2 as D (5 bases). CDR1 is DFQATT, CDR2 SNEGSKA, per germline (reference sequence). The CDR3 is made up of 11 amino acids. Trimming cost V 3 bases and J 7 bases, with 10 bases left between them. The CDR3 nucleotides are TGCAGTGCTAGTCTTAAGCGGGAGCAGTACTTC. This translates into CSASLKREQYF.

This clone was found a few times. This chain uses TRBV6-1 with TRBJ1-5, with a weak D call TRBD1 (6 bases). This CDR3 region has 12 residues. V was cut by 7 bases and J by 5 bases, with 9 bases left in between. Germline CDR1 and CDR2: MNHNS and SASEGT. The CDR3 here is CASTGAYQPQHF. The CDR3 nucleotides read TGTGCCAGCACAGGGGCCTATCAGCCCCAGCATTTT.

This rearrangement joins TRBV4-2 to TRBJ2-1, with 9 positions matching TRBD2. This CDR3 has 17 amino acids. Trimming at V came to 1 base and at J to 9 bases, leaving 13 bases not matched to a gene. In germline, CDR1 is LGHNA, CDR2 YNFKEQ. Written as DNA, the CDR3 is TGTGCCAGCAGCCAAGGTGCTAGCGGGAAGTGGGAAGGTGAGCAGTTCTTC. Translation: CASSQGASGKWEGEQFF.

J is TRBJ1-2 and V is TRBV5-6, with unresolved D. Germline lookup yields CDR1 SGHDT and CDR2 YYEEEE. CDR3 size: 14 residues. V was pared by 1 base and J by 5 bases, with 12 bases between. CDR3 DNA: TGTGCCAGCAGCTTGATGGTCATAGAGTATGGCTACACCTTC. Its protein product is CASSLMVIEYGYTF.

To note about this clone: The sample carries other DNA sequences with the same CDR3. The rearrangement joins TRBV7-9 to TRBJ1-2; unclear D gene. The CDR3 has 14 amino acids. Trimming took 1 base from V and 2 from J, leaving 8 bases between them. The germline V gene has CDR1 SEHNR and CDR2 FQNEAQ (reference sequence). CDR3 sequence (DNA): TGTGCCAGCAGCTTAGTAGGAGTCAACTATGGCTACACCTTC. This translates into CASSLVGVNYGYTF. The whole variable domain, remainder taken from reference TRBV7-9 and TRBJ1-2, is DTGVSQNPRHKITKRGQNVTFRCDPISEHNRLYWYRQTLGQGPEFLTYFQNEAQLEKSRLLSDRFSAERPKGSFSTLEIQRTEQGDSAMYLCASSLVGVNYGYTFGSGTRLTVV.

This clone came up a few times. The V call is TRBV7-9, the J call TRBJ2-1; D call uncertain. Deletions cut 1 base from V and 0 bases from J, with 7 bases between. The V gene's germline CDR1 is SEHNR and CDR2 FQNEAQ (reference sequence). This CDR3 spans 15 amino acids. The CDR3 is CASSLGSSSYNEQFF. The CDR3, as DNA: TGTGCCAGCAGCTTAGGCTCCAGCTCCTACAATGAGCAGTTCTTC.

This clone was picked up a small number of times. The chain's CDR3 is CASSYGAGGGADTQYF. Here the CDR3 DNA reads TGTGCCAGCAGCTACGGAGCGGGAGGGGGGGCAGATACGCAGTATTTT. The V gene is TRBV7-8, the J gene TRBJ2-3; the match to TRBD2 covers 10 bases. J gave up 4 bases and V 4 bases, and 8 bases lay outside the gene matches. Germline CDR1 SGHVS, CDR2 FQNEAQ. The CDR3 length is 16 residues. The full variable domain, rest sourced from reference TRBV7-8 and TRBJ2-3, is GAGVSQSPRYKVAKRGQDVALRCDPISGHVSLFWYQQALGQGPEFLTYFQNEAQLDKSGLPSDRFFAERPEGSVSTLKIQRTQQEDSAVYLCASSYGAGGGADTQYFGPGTRLTVL.

The chain is built from TRBV5-4 and TRBJ1-2; 8 bases fit TRBD1. CDR1 and CDR2 (germline): SGHNT, YYREEE (reference sequence). Trimming at V came to 0 bases and at J to 2 bases, leaving 3 bases not matched to a gene. This CDR3 is built from 15 residues. CDR3 sequence (DNA): TGTGCCAGCAGCTTGGGGGCAGGGGGCAACTATGGCTACACCTTC. Amino acid sequence: CASSLGAGGNYGYTF.

This clone appeared a few times. The chain has TRBV7-9 and TRBJ1-1, with TRBD1 identical over 7 bases. Losses at the gene ends were 5 bases for V and 4 bases for J; bases not matched to a gene: 4. Germline V gives CDR1 SEHNR, CDR2 FQNEAQ (reference sequence). The CDR3 contains 13 residues. The chain's CDR3 is CASSVTGSTEAFF. In nucleotides, the CDR3 is TGTGCCAGCAGCGTGACAGGGAGCACTGAAGCTTTCTTT. The complete variable domain, with remaining parts taken from reference TRBV7-9 and TRBJ1-1, reads DTGVSQNPRHKITKRGQNVTFRCDPISEHNRLYWYRQTLGQGPEFLTYFQNEAQLEKSRLLSDRFSAERPKGSFSTLEIQRTEQGDSAMYLCASSVTGSTEAFFGQGTRLTVV.

The chain uses TRBV18 and TRBJ1-2; 7 nucleotides agree with TRBD1. Looked up from germline, CDR1 is KGHSH and CDR2 is LQKENI. The ends lost 4 bases at V and 10 bases at J; junction bases unmatched: 3. The CDR3 sequence is 11 residues long. CDR3 nucleotide sequence: TGTGCCAGCTCACTAGACAGGGTCTACACCTTC. It encodes CASSLDRVYTF. Together with reference TRBV18 and TRBJ1-2, the CDR3 gives the full variable domain: NAGVMQNPRHLVRRRGQEARLRCSPMKGHSHVYWYRQLPEEGLKFMVYLQKENIIDESGMPKERFSAEFPKEGPSILRIQQVVRGDSAAYFCASSLDRVYTFGSGTRLTVV.

In this sample, this clone turned up a few times. This chain uses TRBV18 with TRBJ1-4, with 10 bases that match TRBD1. V lost 2 bases to trimming and J lost 5 bases; unmatched junction nucleotides: 8. Germline CDR1 reads KGHSH; CDR2 reads LQKENI. This CDR3 comprises 17 residues. The CDR3 coding sequence is TGTGCCAGCTCACCATTTTACCTGGGACAGGGGAATGAAAAACTGTTTTTT. The encoded protein is CASSPFYLGQGNEKLFF.

This clone appeared a few times. Here the CDR3 DNA reads TGTGCCAGCGTGGGGGGAGAGGGCACCGGGGAGCTGTTTTTT. Translating it yields CASVGGEGTGELFF. The gene calls are TRBV28 and TRBJ2-2, with D perhaps matching TRBD2 (6 bases). V was cut by 8 bases and J by 4 bases, with 14 bases left in between. The CDR3 loop spans 14 amino acids. Germline V CDR1 and CDR2: MDHEN, SYDVKM.

The chain employs TRBV30 and TRBJ1-1; D might be TRBD1 (6 bases). Germline V gene data show CDR1 as GTSNPN and CDR2 as SVGIG (reference sequence). CDR3 length equals 14 residues. With 1 base removed from V and 1 base from J, the gap between germline ends came to 10 bases. The CDR3 spells CAWSADSGNTEAFF. Written as DNA, the CDR3 is TGTGCCTGGAGTGCGGACAGTGGGAACACTGAAGCTTTCTTT.